This TCR beta chain was found in a study of cytomegalovirus exposure and HLA in healthy donors. Findings of the study overall: In vitro experiments confirmed that a few CMV-associated chains were specific for CMV antigens. Accounts indicate the classifier identified cytomegalovirus status with strong specificity and sensitivity.

V gave up 0 bases and J gave up 4 bases, with 9 bases separating them. Germline V CDR1 and CDR2: SGHVS, FQNEAQ. The CDR3 spans 14 residues. As concerns this clone: Its cognate antigen is unknown.

Primers: 60 Vbeta forward and 13 Jbeta reverse. Here immunoSEQ multiplex PCR was the method, and the copy in TCRdb shows in-frame clones only, minus some. The sample's table shows 40,000 to 60,000 clones. V and J are TRBV7-8 and TRBJ2-5; D is undetermined. The sequencing input was PBMCs. The TCR sequence derives from a man aged 35 to 55 in good health and CMV-seropositive. This chain's CDR3 is CASSLALAVETQYF. DNA of the CDR3: TGTGCCAGCAGCTTAGCACTCGCGGTAGAGACCCAGTACTTC.